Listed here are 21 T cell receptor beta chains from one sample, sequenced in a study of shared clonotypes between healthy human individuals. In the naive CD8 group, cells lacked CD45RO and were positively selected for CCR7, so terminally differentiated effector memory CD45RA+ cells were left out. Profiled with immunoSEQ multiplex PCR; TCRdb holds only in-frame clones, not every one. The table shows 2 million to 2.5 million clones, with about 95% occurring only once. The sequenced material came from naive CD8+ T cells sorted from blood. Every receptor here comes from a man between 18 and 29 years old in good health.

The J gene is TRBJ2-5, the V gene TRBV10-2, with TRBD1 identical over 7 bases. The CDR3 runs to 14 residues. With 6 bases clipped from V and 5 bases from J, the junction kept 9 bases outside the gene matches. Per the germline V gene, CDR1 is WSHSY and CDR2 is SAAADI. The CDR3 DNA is TGCGCCAGCAGCCTGACAGGGAACGAGGAGACCCAGTACTTC. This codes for CASSLTGNEETQYF.

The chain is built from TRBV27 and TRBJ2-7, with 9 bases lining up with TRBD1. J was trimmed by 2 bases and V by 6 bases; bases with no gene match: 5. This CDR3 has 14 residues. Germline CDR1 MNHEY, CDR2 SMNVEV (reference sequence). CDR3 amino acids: CASRRTGVPYEQYF. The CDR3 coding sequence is TGTGCCAGCAGGCGGACAGGGGTCCCCTACGAGCAGTACTTC.

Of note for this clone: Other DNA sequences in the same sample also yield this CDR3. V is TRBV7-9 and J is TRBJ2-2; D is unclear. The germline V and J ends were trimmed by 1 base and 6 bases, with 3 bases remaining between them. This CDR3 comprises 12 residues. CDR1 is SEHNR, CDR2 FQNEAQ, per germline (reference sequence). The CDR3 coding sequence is TGTGCCAGCAGCTTAGGAGCCGGGGAGCTGTTTTTT. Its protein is CASSLGAGELFF.

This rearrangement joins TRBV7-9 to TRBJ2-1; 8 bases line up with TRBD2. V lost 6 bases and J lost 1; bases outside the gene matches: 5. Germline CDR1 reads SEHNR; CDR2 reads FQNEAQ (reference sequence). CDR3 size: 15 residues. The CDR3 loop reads CASSHSGNSYNEQFF. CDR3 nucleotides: TGTGCCAGCAGTCATAGCGGGAATTCCTACAATGAGCAGTTCTTC.

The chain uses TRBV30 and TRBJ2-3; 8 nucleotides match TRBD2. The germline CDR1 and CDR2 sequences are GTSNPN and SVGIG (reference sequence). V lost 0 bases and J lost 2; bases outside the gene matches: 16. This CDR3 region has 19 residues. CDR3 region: CAWSVFSGTTFEDTDTQYF. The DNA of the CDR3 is TGTGCCTGGAGTGTATTTAGCGGGACCACCTTCGAGGACACAGATACGCAGTATTTT. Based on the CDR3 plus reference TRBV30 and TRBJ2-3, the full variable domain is SQTIHQWPATLVQPVGSPLSLECTVEGTSNPNLYWYRQAAGRGLQLLFYSVGIGQISSEVPQNLSASRPQDRQFILSSKKLLLSDSGFYLCAWSVFSGTTFEDTDTQYFGPGTRLTVL.

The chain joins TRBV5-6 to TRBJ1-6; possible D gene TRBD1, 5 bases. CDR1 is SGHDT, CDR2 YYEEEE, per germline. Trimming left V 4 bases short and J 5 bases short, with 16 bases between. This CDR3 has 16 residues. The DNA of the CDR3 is TGTGCCAGCAGCGAAAGGAGGGGAAGCAATAATTCACCCCTCCACTTT. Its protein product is CASSERRGSNNSPLHF.

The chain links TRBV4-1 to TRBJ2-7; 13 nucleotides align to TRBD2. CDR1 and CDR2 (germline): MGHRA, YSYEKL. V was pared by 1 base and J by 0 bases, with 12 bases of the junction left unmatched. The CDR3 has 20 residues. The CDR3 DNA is TGCGCCAGCAGCCAAGGTTCAGGGACTAGCGGGATCATGGGCTCCTACGAGCAGTACTTC. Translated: CASSQGSGTSGIMGSYEQYF.

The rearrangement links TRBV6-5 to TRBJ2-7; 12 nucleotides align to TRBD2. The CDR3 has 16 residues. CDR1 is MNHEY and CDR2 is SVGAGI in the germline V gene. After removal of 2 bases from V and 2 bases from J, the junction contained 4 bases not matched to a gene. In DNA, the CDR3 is TGTGCCAGCAGTTACCGAACTAGCGGGAGGCCCTACGAGCAGTACTTC. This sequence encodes CASSYRTSGRPYEQYF.

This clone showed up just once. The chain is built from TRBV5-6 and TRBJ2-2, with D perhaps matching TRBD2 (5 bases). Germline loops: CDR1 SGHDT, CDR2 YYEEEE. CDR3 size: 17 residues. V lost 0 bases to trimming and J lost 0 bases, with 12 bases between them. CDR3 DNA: TGTGCCAGCAGCTTGGAAGGCGGAGGTTCGAACACCGGGGAGCTGTTTTTT. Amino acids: CASSLEGGGSNTGELFF.

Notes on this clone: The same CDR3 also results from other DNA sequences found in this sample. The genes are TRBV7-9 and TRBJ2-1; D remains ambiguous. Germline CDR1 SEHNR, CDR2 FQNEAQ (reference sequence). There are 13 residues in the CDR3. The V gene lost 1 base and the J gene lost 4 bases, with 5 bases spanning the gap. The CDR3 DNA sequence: TGTGCCAGCAGCTTAGATCCGTACAATGAGCAGTTCTTC. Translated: CASSLDPYNEQFF.

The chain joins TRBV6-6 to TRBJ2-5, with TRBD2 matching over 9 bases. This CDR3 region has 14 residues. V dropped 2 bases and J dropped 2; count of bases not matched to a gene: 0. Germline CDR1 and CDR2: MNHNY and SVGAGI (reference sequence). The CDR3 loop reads CASSYLAGQETQYF. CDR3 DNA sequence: TGTGCCAGCAGTTACCTAGCGGGGCAAGAGACCCAGTACTTC.

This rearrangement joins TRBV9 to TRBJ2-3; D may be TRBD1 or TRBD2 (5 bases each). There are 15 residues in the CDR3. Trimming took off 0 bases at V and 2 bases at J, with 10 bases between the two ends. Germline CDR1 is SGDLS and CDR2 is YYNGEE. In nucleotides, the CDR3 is TGTGCCAGCAGCGTAGGGGGGTTTTACACAGATACGCAGTATTTT. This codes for CASSVGGFYTDTQYF. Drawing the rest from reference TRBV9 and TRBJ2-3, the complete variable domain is DSGVTQTPKHLITATGQRVTLRCSPRSGDLSVYWYQQSLDQGLQFLIQYYNGEERAKGNILERFSAQQFPDLHSELNLSSLELGDSALYFCASSVGGFYTDTQYFGPGTRLTVL.

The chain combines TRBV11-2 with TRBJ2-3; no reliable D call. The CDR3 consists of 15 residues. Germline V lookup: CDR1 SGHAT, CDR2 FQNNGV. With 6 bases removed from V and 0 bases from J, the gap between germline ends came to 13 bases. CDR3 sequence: CASSLTWESTDTQYF. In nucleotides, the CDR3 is TGTGCCAGCAGTCTCACGTGGGAAAGCACAGATACGCAGTATTTT. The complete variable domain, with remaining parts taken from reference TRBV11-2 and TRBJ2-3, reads EAGVAQSPRYKIIEKRQSVAFWCNPISGHATLYWYQQILGQGPKLLIQFQNNGVVDDSQLPKDRFSAERLKGVDSTLKIQPAKLEDSAVYLCASSLTWESTDTQYFGPGTRLTVL.

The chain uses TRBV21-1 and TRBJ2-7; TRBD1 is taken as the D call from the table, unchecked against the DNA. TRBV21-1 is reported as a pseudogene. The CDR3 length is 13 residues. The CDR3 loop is CASSHRGAGEQYF. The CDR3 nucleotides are TGTGCCAGCAGCCACAGGGGAGCGGGCGAGCAGTACTTC.

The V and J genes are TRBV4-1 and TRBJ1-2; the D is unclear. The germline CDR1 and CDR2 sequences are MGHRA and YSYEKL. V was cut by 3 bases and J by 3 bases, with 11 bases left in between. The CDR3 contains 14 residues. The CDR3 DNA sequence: TGCGCCAGCAGCCATAGGGTCACTCACTATGGCTACACCTTC. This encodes CASSHRVTHYGYTF.

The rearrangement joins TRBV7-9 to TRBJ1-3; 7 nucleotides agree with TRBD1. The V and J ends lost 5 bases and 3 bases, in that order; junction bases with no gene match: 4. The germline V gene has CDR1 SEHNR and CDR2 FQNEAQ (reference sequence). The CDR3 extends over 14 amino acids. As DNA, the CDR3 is TGTGCCAGCAGCGACTGGACAGGTGGAAACACCATATATTTT. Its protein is CASSDWTGGNTIYF.

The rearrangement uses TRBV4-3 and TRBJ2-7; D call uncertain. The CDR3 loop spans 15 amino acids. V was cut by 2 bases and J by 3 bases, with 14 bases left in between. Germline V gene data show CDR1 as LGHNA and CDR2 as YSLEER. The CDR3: CASSQIPGLLYEQYF. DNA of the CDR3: TGCGCCAGCAGCCAAATCCCGGGCCTCCTCTACGAGCAGTACTTC.

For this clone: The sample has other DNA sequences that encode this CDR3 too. The CDR3 is CASSVGGEETQYF. In nucleotides, the CDR3 is TGTGCCAGCAGCGTAGGCGGGGAAGAGACCCAGTACTTC. J is TRBJ2-5 and V is TRBV9; D is perhaps TRBD2 (6 bases). The CDR3 has 13 amino acids. Germline V gene data show CDR1 as SGDLS and CDR2 as YYNGEE. The ends were cut back, 0 bases at V and 3 bases at J, with 6 bases in the middle.

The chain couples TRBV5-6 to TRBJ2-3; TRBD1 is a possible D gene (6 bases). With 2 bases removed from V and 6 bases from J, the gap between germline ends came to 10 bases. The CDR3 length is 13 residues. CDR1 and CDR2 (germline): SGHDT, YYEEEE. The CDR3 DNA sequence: TGTGCCAGCAGCTTTTTACAGGGTGATACGCAGTATTTT. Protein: CASSFLQGDTQYF. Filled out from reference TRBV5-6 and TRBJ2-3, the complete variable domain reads DAGVTQSPTHLIKTRGQQVTLRCSPKSGHDTVSWYQQALGQGPQFIFQYYEEEERQRGNFPDRFSGHQFPNYSSELNVNALLLGDSALYLCASSFLQGDTQYFGPGTRLTVL.

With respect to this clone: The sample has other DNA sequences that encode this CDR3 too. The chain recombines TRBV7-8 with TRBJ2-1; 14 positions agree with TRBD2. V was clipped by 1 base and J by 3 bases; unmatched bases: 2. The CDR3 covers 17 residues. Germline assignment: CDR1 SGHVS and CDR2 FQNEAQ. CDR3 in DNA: TGTGCCAGCAGCTTAGGACTAGCGGGGGGGATCTACAATGAGCAGTTCTTC. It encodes CASSLGLAGGIYNEQFF.

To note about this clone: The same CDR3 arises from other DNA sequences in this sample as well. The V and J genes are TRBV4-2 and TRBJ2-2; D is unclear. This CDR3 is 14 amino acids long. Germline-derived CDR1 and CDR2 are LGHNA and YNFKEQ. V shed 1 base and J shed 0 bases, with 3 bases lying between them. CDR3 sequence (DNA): TGTGCCAGCAGCCAAGGCGCGAACACCGGGGAGCTGTTTTTT. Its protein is CASSQGANTGELFF.